The 5 T cell receptor beta chains below come from one sample, sequenced in a study of T-cell memory formation after mild COVID-19. In TCRdb, the 5' RACE reads were re-called with MiXCR into one record per CDR3 protein. The table lists fewer than 150,000 distinct CDR3 sequences, 17% of them singletons. The specimen was PBMCs or a T cell subset sorted from them (not recorded which). These receptors all come from a man aged 18 to 29 who had mild COVID-19 (a few samples of this study predate the infection). Cell type and time point are not known.

This chain connects TRBV9 to TRBJ2-3; the match to TRBD2 covers 9 bases. V gave up 4 bases and J gave up 0 bases; unmatched junction bases: 6. Germline V gene data show CDR1 as SGDLS and CDR2 as YYNGEE. The CDR3 is made up of 16 amino acids. CDR3 nucleotides: TGTGCCAGCAGCATACGCGGGGGGGATAGCACAGATACGCAGTATTTT. Amino acid sequence: CASSIRGGDSTDTQYF.

The gene calls are TRBV12-3 or TRBV12-4 and TRBJ1-6, with D perhaps matching TRBD1 (6 bases). The CDR3 contains 13 residues. V lost 6 bases to trimming and J lost 14 bases, with 17 bases between them. CDR3 sequence: CASRGFQGWTLHF. The CDR3 DNA reads as TGTGCCAGCAGAGGTTTTCAGGGGTGGACCCTCCACTTT.

This clonotype was detected only once. V usage is TRBV7-2 and J usage is TRBJ2-3; 7 bases map to TRBD1. V lost 0 bases and J lost 4; bases outside the gene matches: 7. The CDR3 sequence is 16 residues long. Germline V lookup: CDR1 SGHTA, CDR2 FQGNSA. CDR3 sequence: CASSLASGTVADTQYF. CDR3 nucleotide sequence: TGTGCCAGCAGCTTAGCGTCCGGGACAGTCGCAGATACGCAGTATTTT. The full variable domain, with the rest looked up from reference TRBV7-2 and TRBJ2-3, is GAGVSQSPSNKVTEKGKDVELRCDPISGHTALYWYRQSLGQGLEFLIYFQGNSAPDKSGLPSDRFSAERTGGSVSTLTIQRTQQEDSAVYLCASSLASGTVADTQYFGPGTRLTVL.

The rearrangement uses TRBV3-1 and TRBJ2-1; D not resolved. The V gene's germline CDR1 is LGHDT and CDR2 YNNKEL (reference sequence). V shed 7 bases and J shed 7 bases, with 14 bases lying between them. CDR3 length equals 13 residues. In DNA form, the CDR3 reads TGTGCCAGCAAACACTCAGGCTCGAATGAGCAGTTCTTC. Residues: CASKHSGSNEQFF.

A few counts support this clonotype. The chain combines TRBV6-6 with TRBJ2-3; 10 bases line up with TRBD1. CDR3 length equals 16 residues. The trim removed 6 bases at V and 2 bases at J, leaving 8 bases unmatched. The V gene's germline CDR1 is MNHNY and CDR2 SVGAGI (reference sequence). This CDR3 reads CASSRADRGITDTQYF. Here the CDR3 DNA reads TGTGCCAGCAGCCGCGCGGACAGGGGGATCACAGATACGCAGTATTTT.